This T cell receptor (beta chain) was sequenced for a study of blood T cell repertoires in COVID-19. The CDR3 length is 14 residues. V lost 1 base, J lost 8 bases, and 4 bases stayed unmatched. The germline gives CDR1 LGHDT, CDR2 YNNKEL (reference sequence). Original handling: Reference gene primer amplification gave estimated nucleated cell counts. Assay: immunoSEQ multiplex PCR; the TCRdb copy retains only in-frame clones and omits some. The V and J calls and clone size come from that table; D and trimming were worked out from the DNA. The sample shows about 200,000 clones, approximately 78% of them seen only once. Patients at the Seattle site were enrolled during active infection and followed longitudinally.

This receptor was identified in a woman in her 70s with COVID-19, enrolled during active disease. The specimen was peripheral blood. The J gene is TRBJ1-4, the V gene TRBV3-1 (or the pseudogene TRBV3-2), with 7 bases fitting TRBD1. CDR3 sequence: CASSQGAGGEKLFF. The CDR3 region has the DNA TGTGCCAGCAGCCAAGGGGCAGGGGGGGAAAAACTGTTTTTT.